Following are 26 T cell receptor beta chains from one sample sequenced in a study of T cells in Graves' hyperthyroidism and ophthalmopathy. TCR beta CDR3 regions were amplified from RNA. During a first-round RT-PCR of the TCR CDR3, the HTBI primer set was used. Each CDR3 protein is one row after TCRdb ran MiXCR on the multiplex PCR reads. The table records around 490,000 distinct CDR3 sequences, just under 20% of them present only once. The sequencing sample was made of blood. Source of these receptors: a man between 40 and 49 years old with Graves' ophthalmopathy.

In this sample, this clonotype turned up many times. V gene TRBV18 combines with J gene TRBJ2-7, with 9 bases matching TRBD2. Germline values: CDR1 KGHSH, CDR2 LQKENI. V trimming: 6 bases; J trimming: 5 bases; junction bases outside the gene matches: 8. The CDR3 is 14 amino acids. The CDR3 protein is CASSIAGVHHEQYF. CDR3 sequence (DNA): TGTGCCAGCTCCATAGCGGGAGTCCACCACGAGCAGTACTTC. The full variable domain, rest sourced from reference TRBV18 and TRBJ2-7, is NAGVMQNPRHLVRRRGQEARLRCSPMKGHSHVYWYRQLPEEGLKFMVYLQKENIIDESGMPKERFSAEFPKEGPSILRIQQVVRGDSAAYFCASSIAGVHHEQYFGPGTRLTVT.

The chain is built from TRBV15 and TRBJ2-2; 8 bases are a match to TRBD2. Trimming took 1 base from V and 2 from J; bases not matched to a gene: 9. Germline assignment: CDR1 LNHNV and CDR2 YYDKDF (reference sequence). The CDR3 is made up of 18 amino acids. CDR3 in DNA: TGTGCCACCAGCAGAGTAGGAGGTCTAGCGGGTAACACCGGGGAGCTGTTTTTT. This codes for CATSRVGGLAGNTGELFF.

The V and J genes are TRBV4-2 and TRBJ2-7; D is undetermined. Trimming stripped 4 bases from V and 5 bases from J, with 15 bases between. Germline loops: CDR1 LGHNA, CDR2 YNFKEQ. The CDR3 covers 14 residues. The CDR3 loop reads CASSRDLGINEQYF. The CDR3 bases are TGTGCCAGCAGCCGAGATTTAGGGATCAACGAGCAGTACTTC.

The chain uses TRBV6-2 or TRBV6-3 and TRBJ2-1, with TRBD2 identical over 8 bases. V shed 0 bases, J shed 4 bases, and the junction held 11 bases outside the gene matches. There are 18 residues in the CDR3. CDR1 MNHEY and CDR2 SVGEGT come from the germline V gene. The CDR3 region is CASSYSRASGLVYNEQFF. CDR3 DNA: TGTGCCAGCAGTTACTCGAGGGCTAGCGGGTTGGTTTACAATGAGCAGTTCTTC.

Concerning this clonotype: A much larger clone lies one base from this, so it may be a read error. The chain combines TRBV30 with TRBJ1-3; possibly TRBD1 for D (6 bases). Between the trimmed V and J ends, which lost 3 bases and 0 bases, there was a span of 15 bases. In germline, CDR1 is GTSNPN, CDR2 SVGIG (reference sequence). CDR3 length equals 16 residues. The CDR3 protein is CAWRSRDMISGNTIYF. Written as DNA, the CDR3 is TGTGCCTGGAGGAGCCGGGACATGATCTCTGGAAACACCATATATTTT. The variable domain in full, completed from reference TRBV30 and TRBJ1-3, reads SQTIHQWPATLVQPVGSPLSLECTVEGTSNPNLYWYRQAAGRGLQLLFYSVGIGQISSEVPQNLSASRPQDRQFILSSKKLLLSDSGFYLCAWRSRDMISGNTIYFGEGSWLTVV.

A few counts support this clonotype. The V and J genes are TRBV10-3 and TRBJ2-7, with 8 positions matching TRBD2. V trimming: 7 bases; J trimming: 6 bases; junction bases outside the gene matches: 2. This CDR3 is built from 11 residues. The germline CDR1 and CDR2 sequences are ENHRY and SYGVKD. This CDR3 reads CAINRGGEQYF. The CDR3 nucleotides are TGTGCCATCAATCGGGGGGGCGAGCAGTACTTC.

This clonotype was observed a few times. DNA of the CDR3: TGTGCCAGCAGTCGAGGGCTAGCGGGGAGCACAGATACGCAGTATTTT. Amino acid sequence: CASSRGLAGSTDTQYF. This rearrangement joins TRBV6-1 to TRBJ2-3; TRBD2 aligns across 9 bases. In germline, CDR1 is MNHNS, CDR2 SASEGT. The J segment lost 0 bases and the V segment lost 5 bases, leaving 6 bases of the junction unmatched. The CDR3 covers 16 residues.

The chain has TRBV25-1 and TRBJ2-7; D is undetermined. Germline V gene data show CDR1 as MGHDK and CDR2 as SYGVNS. The V end was cut by 0 bases, the J end by 4 bases, with 4 bases between. CDR3 length: 12 residues. The CDR3 protein is CASSEYGYEQYF. DNA for the CDR3: TGTGCCAGCAGTGAATACGGGTACGAGCAGTACTTC.

The rearrangement uses TRBV19 and TRBJ1-5, with unresolved D. The V end lost 2 bases, the J end lost 3 bases, and 11 bases lay between the germline ends. The germline gives CDR1 LNHDA, CDR2 SQIVND (reference sequence). The CDR3 spans 15 residues. CDR3 nucleotide sequence: TGTGCCAGTAGTATAAGGGTTGGACTCAATCAGCCCCAGCATTTT. Protein product: CASSIRVGLNQPQHF.

There are a few counts of this clonotype. This chain connects TRBV14 to TRBJ1-5; the match to TRBD1 covers 8 bases. The V and J ends lost 3 bases and 0 bases, in that order; junction bases with no gene match: 4. The CDR3 loop spans 16 amino acids. Germline V gene lookup returns CDR1 SGHDN and CDR2 FVKESK. In DNA form, the CDR3 reads TGTGCCAGCAGCCACCCGGGACAGGATAGCAATCAGCCCCAGCATTTT. It yields the protein CASSHPGQDSNQPQHF.

In its sample, this clonotype was seen a few times. The genes are TRBV28 and TRBJ2-1; TRBD1 matches at 9 bases. Per the germline V gene, CDR1 is MDHEN and CDR2 is SYDVKM. The V gene end was trimmed by 6 bases and the J gene end by 9 bases; junction bases not matched to a gene: 18. There are 17 residues in the CDR3. The CDR3 is CASSLTGTGRLRGEQFF. For the CDR3, the DNA is TGTGCCAGCAGCTTAACCGGGACAGGGCGTCTTCGAGGTGAGCAGTTCTTC.

The chain uses TRBV5-1 and TRBJ1-1; TRBD1 agrees at 8 bases. The CDR3 covers 14 residues. CDR1 and CDR2 (germline): SGHRS, YFSETQ. J lost 6 bases, V lost 4 bases, and 8 bases had no gene match. The CDR3 sequence is CASSGLQGDPEAFF. CDR3 coding DNA: TGCGCCAGCAGCGGACTACAGGGGGACCCTGAAGCTTTCTTT.

There are many counts of this clonotype. The V gene is TRBV18, the J gene TRBJ1-1; 7 bases line up with TRBD1. Losses at the gene ends were 3 bases for V and 5 bases for J; bases not matched to a gene: 9. In germline, CDR1 is KGHSH, CDR2 LQKENI. The CDR3 totals 15 residues. The CDR3 region has the DNA TGTGCCAGCTCACCGACACGAGGGGGCAAGACTGAAGCTTTCTTT. Protein product: CASSPTRGGKTEAFF.

This sequence joins TRBV30 and TRBJ2-5, with 9 bases lining up with TRBD2. V lost 6 bases to trimming and J lost 7 bases; unmatched junction nucleotides: 9. The germline gives CDR1 GTSNPN, CDR2 SVGIG (reference sequence). The CDR3 length is 13 residues. CDR3: CACLSGGKRTQYF. The CDR3 region has the DNA TGTGCCTGTCTTAGCGGGGGAAAGAGGACCCAGTACTTC.

The chain has TRBV9 and TRBJ2-1, with 7 positions matching TRBD1. The germline V gene has CDR1 SGDLS and CDR2 YYNGEE. The CDR3 spans 14 residues. J gave up 4 bases and V 3 bases, and 4 bases lay outside the gene matches. The CDR3 protein is CASSGLQGYNEQFF. CDR3 in DNA: TGTGCCAGCAGCGGTTTACAGGGGTACAATGAGCAGTTCTTC.

This clonotype was found many times. The V and J genes are TRBV3-1 and TRBJ2-3, with unresolved D. Germline CDR1 reads LGHDT; CDR2 reads YNNKEL (reference sequence). The CDR3 totals 11 residues. V lost 8 bases and J 5 bases, leaving 8 bases between the germline ends. Written as DNA, the CDR3 is TGTGCCAGCGGTAAAGGAGATACGCAGTATTTT. This codes for CASGKGDTQYF.

This chain uses TRBV6-2 or TRBV6-3 with TRBJ2-7; 9 bases match TRBD1. The CDR3 contains 18 residues. Per germline, CDR1 MNHEY and CDR2 SVGEGT. After removal of 5 bases from V and 0 bases from J, the junction contained 14 bases not matched to a gene. CDR3 nucleotide sequence: TGTGCCAGCAGTGCTCCGGGACAGGGCCCATCAATCTCCTACGAGCAGTACTTC. It is translated as CASSAPGQGPSISYEQYF.

The sample holds a few counts of this clonotype. This sequence joins TRBV20-1 and TRBJ2-5; perhaps D is TRBD1 or TRBD2 (6 bases each). This CDR3 comprises 15 residues. CDR1 DFQATT and CDR2 SNEGSKA come from the germline V gene (reference sequence). The V gene lost 1 base and the J gene lost 5 bases, with 17 bases spanning the gap. Here the CDR3 reads CSARVGTGGTETQYF. Written as DNA, the CDR3 is TGCAGTGCTAGAGTGGGGACCGGGGGCACGGAGACCCAGTACTTC.

This clonotype has more than one count but fewer than ten. The J gene is TRBJ2-2, the V gene TRBV12-3 or TRBV12-4; D might be TRBD1 or TRBD2, each matching 7 bases. This CDR3 is built from 16 residues. V lost 5 bases and J lost 2, with 15 bases in between. CDR3 DNA sequence: TGTGCCAGCAGTCAGGGAGGGGGCAGAAACACCGGGGAGCTGTTTTTT. It codes for CASSQGGGRNTGELFF.

This clonotype appeared a single time. The rearrangement links TRBV4-3 to TRBJ1-2; D remains unclear. CDR1 and CDR2 (germline): LGHNA, YSLEER. Trimming removed 0 bases at V and 0 bases at J, with 8 bases between. The CDR3 runs 15 residues. CDR3 bases: TGCGCCAGCAGCCAAGAGGGTTCAGCTAACTATGGCTACACCTTC. Encoded protein: CASSQEGSANYGYTF.

This clonotype occurred many times. The chain links TRBV18 to TRBJ2-7; D is perhaps TRBD1 or TRBD2 (5 bases each). V was clipped by 3 bases and J by 8 bases, with 8 bases between them. This CDR3 has 11 residues. Germline V gene lookup returns CDR1 KGHSH and CDR2 LQKENI. The CDR3 loop is CASSPGEQQYF. CDR3 nucleotide sequence: TGTGCCAGCTCACCGGGGGAACAGCAGTACTTC.

This clonotype was recorded a few times. CDR3 protein: CASSYSRTGYRNIQYF. The CDR3 DNA sequence: TGTGCCAGCAGTTACTCTCGGACAGGGTATAGAAACATTCAGTACTTC. V gene TRBV6-6 combines with J gene TRBJ2-4, with 8 bases that match TRBD1. Germline CDR1 MNHNY, CDR2 SVGAGI (reference sequence). The CDR3 has 16 amino acids. J was trimmed by 6 bases and V by 0 bases; bases with no gene match: 7.

The chain combines TRBV5-1 with TRBJ2-7, with D possibly being TRBD2 (7 bases). Per the germline V gene, CDR1 is SGHRS and CDR2 is YFSETQ. The CDR3 totals 16 residues. V was pared by 0 bases and J by 4 bases, with 17 bases between. The CDR3 sequence is CASSLAGGLGLYEQYF. CDR3 coding DNA: TGCGCCAGCAGCTTGGCCGGGGGGCTTGGGCTGTACGAGCAGTACTTC.

The V and J genes are TRBV27 and TRBJ1-5; D gene ambiguous. With 3 bases removed from V and 4 bases from J, the gap between germline ends came to 10 bases. CDR3 size: 14 residues. Germline CDR1 is MNHEY and CDR2 is SMNVEV (reference sequence). The DNA for the CDR3 is TGTGCCAGCAGTTTGATGGACGGAAATCAGCCCCAGCATTTT. Translating gives CASSLMDGNQPQHF.

This clonotype has a count of ten or more. DNA for the CDR3: TGTGCCAGCAGAGGAAGACTAGAACAAGAGACCCAGTACTTC. Its translation: CASRGRLEQETQYF. The chain has TRBV2 and TRBJ2-5; TRBD2 might be the D (6 bases). The CDR3 spans 14 residues. Trimming took off 6 bases at V and 2 bases at J, with 13 bases between the two ends. Germline CDR1 is SNHLY and CDR2 is FYNNEI.

This clonotype was seen at least ten times. The DNA of the CDR3 is TGTGCCAGCAGGAAAGAGGCAGGGGGATTTGGGTACACCGGGGAGCTGTTTTTT. Its protein is CASRKEAGGFGYTGELFF. The rearrangement joins TRBV6-1 to TRBJ2-2; 7 bases are a match to TRBD1. The CDR3 has 18 residues. From germline, CDR1 is MNHNS and CDR2 SASEGT. Trimming cost V 6 bases and J 3 bases; bases outside gene matches: 16.